This T cell receptor beta chain is drawn from a study of blood T cell repertoires in COVID-19 (dated by TCRdb to the early 2020s). Concerning the study at large: Collaborator samples came from the United States, Italy and Spain and covered acute and convalescent phases of COVID-19. The material from the prospective study consisted of cDNA or gDNA derived from T cells, B-cell-depleted T cells, or PBMCs. Deeply sampled blood TCRbeta repertoires from subjects exposed to, actively infected with, or recovered from COVID-19 were included in the dataset. The repertoires were made available in a free public database intended to serve as a resource for research on the immune response to SARS-CoV-2. The samples were drawn from two sources: the first 160 participants of the ongoing ImmuneRACE study, and about 1,300 subjects contributed by 6 global collaborators. A de-identified subject ID, COVID-19 status, age in years and sex were almost always included in the sample metadata. Where available, HLA class I and class II types were taken from metadata supplied by the sample provider and were not determined by assay-based typing. Study-wide conclusions, independent of this receptor: The quantity of clinical and demographic metadata differed by source and by participant and was supplied without curation.

TCRbeta CDR3 regions were amplified from genomic DNA by means of the immunoSEQ Assay, a bias-controlled multiplex PCR. The authors' pipeline ran thus. The number of nucleated cells in each sample was estimated by amplification of reference gene primers within the assay. To quantify the absolute abundance of each unique TCRbeta CDR3 rearrangement, sequence reads were collapsed and filtered. For each sample, productive Simpson clonality was calculated as the square root of Simpson's diversity index across productive rearrangements. In TCRdb, the immuneACCESS table is reduced to in-frame sequences with V and J assigned. These tables do not hold every clone; where another copy was compared, an unresolved V gene accounts for under half, and the others remain unexplained. The V and J calls and the clone size are those of that table, but D and trimming were determined from the DNA. The sample table records around 310,000 clones; roughly 90% of these occur just once. About 6.8% of the sample is held by the ten biggest clonotypes.

In Seattle, one collaborating source enrolled patients while the infection was active and tracked those patients longitudinally over the course of disease. Collaborating institutions collected whole blood in K2EDTA tubes following their own protocols. For TCRbeta analysis, collaborators shipped samples as frozen whole blood, isolated PBMCs, or DNA extracted from either of those sample types. Concerning this clone itself: The antigen it binds to is not known. One base away there is no much larger clone; base qualities are not given.

At the junction V is shortened by 0 bases and J by 1 base, with 6 bases in between. From the cysteine up to the phenylalanine, the CDR3 has a length of 14 residues. Just CDR3 DNA is preserved here, 42 bases in frame from base 1. The germline V gene yields ENHRY for CDR1 and SYGVKD for CDR2. The clonotype originates from a woman in her twenties or thirties with COVID-19, enrolled during active disease. The sample comprised peripheral blood. The chain couples TRBV10-3 to TRBJ1-1; the D gene is perhaps TRBD1, on 5 matching bases. CDR3 region: CAISESGPNTEAFF. The DNA sequence is as follows: TGTGCCATCAGTGAGTCGGGGCCGAACACTGAAGCTTTCTTT.